The clone carrying this TCR beta chain showed up just a few times. As yet, its antigen is unknown. Mismatch with germline at one junction end may stem from a read error. The sample originates from a study of T cell repertoires in cytomegalovirus infection. CDR3 size: 18 residues. Germline assignment: CDR1 MNHEY and CDR2 SMNVEV (reference sequence). In TCRdb, the reads were re-called with MiXCR into one record per CDR3 protein. Of some 220,000 distinct CDR3 sequences in the sample, 30% to 45% were seen once. The chain recombines TRBV27 with TRBJ1-5; TRBD1 agrees at 9 bases. The TCR originated in a human donor in good health (CMV status not recorded). Some clones in this sample may be carry-over from other donors' samples. Sequences were derived from CD8+ T cells from cultured PBMCs, sampled from culture after CMV antigen stimulation. This chain's CDR3 is CASSSYSTGGGSKQPQHF. The CDR3 region has the DNA TGTGCCAGCAGTTCGTACTCGACAGGGGGAGGAAGCAAACAGCCCCAGCATTTT.